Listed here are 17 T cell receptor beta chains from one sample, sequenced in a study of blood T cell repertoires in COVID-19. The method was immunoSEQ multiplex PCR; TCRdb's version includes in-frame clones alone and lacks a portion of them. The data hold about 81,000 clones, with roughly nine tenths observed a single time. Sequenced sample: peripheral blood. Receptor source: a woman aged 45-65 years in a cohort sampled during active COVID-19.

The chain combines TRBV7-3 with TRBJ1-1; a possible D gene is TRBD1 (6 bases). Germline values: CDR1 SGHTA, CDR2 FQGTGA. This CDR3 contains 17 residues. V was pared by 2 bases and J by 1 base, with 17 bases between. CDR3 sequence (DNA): TGTGCCAGCAGCTTAGGCGGCAGGGGCTTCCCGAACACTGAAGCTTTCTTT. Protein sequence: CASSLGGRGFPNTEAFF.

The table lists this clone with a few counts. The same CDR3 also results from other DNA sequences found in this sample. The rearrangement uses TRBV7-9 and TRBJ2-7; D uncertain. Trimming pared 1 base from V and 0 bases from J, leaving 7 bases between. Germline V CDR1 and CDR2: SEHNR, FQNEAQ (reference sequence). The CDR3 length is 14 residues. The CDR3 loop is CASSLGQSSYEQYF. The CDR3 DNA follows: TGTGCCAGCAGCTTAGGACAAAGCTCCTACGAGCAGTACTTC. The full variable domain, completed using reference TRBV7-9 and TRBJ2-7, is DTGVSQNPRHKITKRGQNVTFRCDPISEHNRLYWYRQTLGQGPEFLTYFQNEAQLEKSRLLSDRFSAERPKGSFSTLEIQRTEQGDSAMYLCASSLGQSSYEQYFGPGTRLTVT.

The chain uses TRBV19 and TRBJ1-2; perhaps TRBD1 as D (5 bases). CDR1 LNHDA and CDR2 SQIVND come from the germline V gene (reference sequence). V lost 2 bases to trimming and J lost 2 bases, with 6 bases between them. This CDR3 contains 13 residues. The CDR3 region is CASSIQGNYGYTF. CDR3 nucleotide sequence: TGTGCCAGTAGTATACAGGGCAACTATGGCTACACCTTC.

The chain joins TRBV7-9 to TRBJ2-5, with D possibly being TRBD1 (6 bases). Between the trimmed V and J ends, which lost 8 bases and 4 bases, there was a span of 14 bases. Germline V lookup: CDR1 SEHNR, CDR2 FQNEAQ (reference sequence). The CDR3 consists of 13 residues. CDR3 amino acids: CASAWGHSETQYF. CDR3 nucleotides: TGTGCCAGCGCTTGGGGGCACTCAGAGACCCAGTACTTC.

The CDR3 DNA sequence: TGTGCCAGCAGCTTACTGGGGGGGGTTCAGCCCCAGCATTTT. It translates to CASSLLGGVQPQHF. This sequence joins TRBV7-9 and TRBJ1-5; D might be TRBD1 (5 bases). There are 14 residues in the CDR3. CDR1 and CDR2 from the germline V gene are SEHNR and FQNEAQ (reference sequence). Trimming took 2 bases from V and 6 from J, leaving 11 bases between them.

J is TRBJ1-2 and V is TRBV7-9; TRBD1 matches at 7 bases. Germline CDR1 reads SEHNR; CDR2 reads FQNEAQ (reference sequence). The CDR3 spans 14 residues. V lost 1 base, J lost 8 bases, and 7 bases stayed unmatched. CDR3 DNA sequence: TGTGCCAGCAGCTTAGAGACAGGGCGTGGGGGCTACACCTTC. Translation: CASSLETGRGGYTF.

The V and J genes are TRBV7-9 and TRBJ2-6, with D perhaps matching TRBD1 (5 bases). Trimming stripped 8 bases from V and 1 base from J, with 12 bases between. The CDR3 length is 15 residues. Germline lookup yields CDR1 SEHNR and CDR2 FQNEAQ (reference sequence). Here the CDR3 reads CASPRSGSGANVLTF. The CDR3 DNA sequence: TGTGCCAGCCCACGCTCAGGGTCTGGGGCCAACGTCCTGACTTTC.

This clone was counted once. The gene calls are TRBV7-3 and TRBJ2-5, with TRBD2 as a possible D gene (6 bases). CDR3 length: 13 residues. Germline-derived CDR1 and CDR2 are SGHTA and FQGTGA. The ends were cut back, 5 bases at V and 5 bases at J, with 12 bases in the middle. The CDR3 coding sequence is TGTGCCAGCAGCCTAGGGAGGCGGGAGACCCAGTACTTC. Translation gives CASSLGRRETQYF. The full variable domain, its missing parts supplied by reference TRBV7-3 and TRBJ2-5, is GAGVSQTPSNKVTEKGKYVELRCDPISGHTALYWYRQSLGQGPEFLIYFQGTGAADDSGLPNDRFFAVRPEGSVSTLKIQRTERGDSAVYLCASSLGRRETQYFGPGTRLLVL.

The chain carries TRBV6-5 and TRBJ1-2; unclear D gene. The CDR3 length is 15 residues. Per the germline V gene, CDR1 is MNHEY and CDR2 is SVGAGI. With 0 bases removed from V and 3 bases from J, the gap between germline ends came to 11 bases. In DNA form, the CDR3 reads TGTGCCAGCAGTTACTCGAGTGGTCCTGACTATGGCTACACCTTC. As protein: CASSYSSGPDYGYTF.

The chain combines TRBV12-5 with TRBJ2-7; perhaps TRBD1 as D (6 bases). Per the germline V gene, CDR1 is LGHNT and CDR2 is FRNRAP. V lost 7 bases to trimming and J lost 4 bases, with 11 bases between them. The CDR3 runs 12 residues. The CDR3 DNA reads TGTGCTAGTGCCCTTGGACAGTACGAGCAGTACTTC. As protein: CASALGQYEQYF. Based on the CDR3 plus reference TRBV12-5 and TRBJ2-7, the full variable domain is DARVTQTPRHKVTEMGQEVTMRCQPILGHNTVFWYRQTMMQGLELLAYFRNRAPLDDSGMPKDRFSAEMPDATLATLKIQPSEPRDSAVYFCASALGQYEQYFGPGTRLTVT.

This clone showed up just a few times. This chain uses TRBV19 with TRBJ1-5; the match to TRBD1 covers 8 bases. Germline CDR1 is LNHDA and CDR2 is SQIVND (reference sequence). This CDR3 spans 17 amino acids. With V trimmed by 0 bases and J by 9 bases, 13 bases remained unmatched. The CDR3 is CASSIDHGTGHRRPQHF. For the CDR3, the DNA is TGTGCCAGTAGTATAGATCATGGGACAGGCCATCGTCGGCCCCAGCATTTT.

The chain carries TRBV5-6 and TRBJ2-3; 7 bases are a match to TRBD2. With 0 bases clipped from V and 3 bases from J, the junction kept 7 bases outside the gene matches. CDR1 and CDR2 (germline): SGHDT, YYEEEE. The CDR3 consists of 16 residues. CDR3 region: CASSLVASGGTDTQYF. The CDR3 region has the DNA TGTGCCAGCAGCTTGGTGGCTAGCGGAGGGACAGATACGCAGTATTTT. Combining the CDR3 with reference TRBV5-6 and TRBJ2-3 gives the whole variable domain DAGVTQSPTHLIKTRGQQVTLRCSPKSGHDTVSWYQQALGQGPQFIFQYYEEEERQRGNFPDRFSGHQFPNYSSELNVNALLLGDSALYLCASSLVASGGTDTQYFGPGTRLTVL.

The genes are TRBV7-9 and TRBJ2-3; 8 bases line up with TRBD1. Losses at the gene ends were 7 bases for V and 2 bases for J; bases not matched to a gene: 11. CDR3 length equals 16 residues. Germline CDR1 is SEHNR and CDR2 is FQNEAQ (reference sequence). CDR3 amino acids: CASNPADRVFTDTQYF. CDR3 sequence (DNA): TGTGCCAGCAACCCCGCGGACAGGGTTTTCACAGATACGCAGTATTTT.

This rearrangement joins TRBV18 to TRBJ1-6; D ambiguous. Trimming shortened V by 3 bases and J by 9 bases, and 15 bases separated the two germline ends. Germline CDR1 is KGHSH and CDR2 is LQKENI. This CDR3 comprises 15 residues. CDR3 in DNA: TGTGCCAGCTCACCCTCCACACTTAGGAGTTCACCCCTCCACTTT. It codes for CASSPSTLRSSPLHF.

CDR3 sequence reads: CASSHERRKNIQYF. The CDR3 region has the DNA TGTGCCAGCAGTCACGAGCGGCGGAAAAACATTCAGTACTTC. The J gene is TRBJ2-4, the V gene TRBV6-2 or TRBV6-3, with D perhaps matching TRBD2 (5 bases). Germline-derived CDR1 and CDR2 are MNHEY and SVGEGT. CDR3 length: 14 amino acids. V was clipped by 5 bases and J by 4 bases, with 12 bases between them.

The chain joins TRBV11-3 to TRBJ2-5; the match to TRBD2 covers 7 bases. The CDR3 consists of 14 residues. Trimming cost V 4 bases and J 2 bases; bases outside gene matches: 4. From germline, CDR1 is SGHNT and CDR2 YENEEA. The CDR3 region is CASSSGREQETQYF. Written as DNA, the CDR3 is TGTGCCAGCAGCTCCGGGCGGGAGCAAGAGACCCAGTACTTC.

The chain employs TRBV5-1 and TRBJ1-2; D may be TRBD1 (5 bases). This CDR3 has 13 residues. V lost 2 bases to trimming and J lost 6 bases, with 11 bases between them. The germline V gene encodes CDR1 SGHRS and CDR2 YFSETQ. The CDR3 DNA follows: TGCGCCAGCAGCTTATCCAGGGCCAATGGCTACACCTTC. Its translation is CASSLSRANGYTF.